This record concerns one T cell receptor beta chain sequence. Its antigen is unidentified. The data were taken from a study of brain T cells in children with intractable seizures. Whole-study results and caveats: Pre- and post-surgery blood differed in depth, so pre-surgery absences may be undersampling.

V was shortened by 0 bases and J by 3 bases, with 14 bases between the two germline ends. The CDR3 is made up of 16 amino acids. In germline, CDR1 is LNHNV, CDR2 YYDKDF (reference sequence). The time point: blood from clinic visit 5 months post-surgery; TSC patient then seizure free. Some clones are missing from TCRdb's copy, which holds only in-frame ones; the method was immunoSEQ multiplex PCR. This table has hundreds of thousands of clones, 85% to 95% appearing once. The sequence was obtained from a boy under two years old with tuberous sclerosis and intractable seizures. The sample consisted of peripheral blood, taken roughly 5 months after surgery. The rearrangement joins TRBV15 to TRBJ1-1, with a possible D match to TRBD1 (6 bases). CDR3 amino acids: CATSRDLWDTDTEAFF. CDR3 nucleotide sequence: TGTGCCACCAGCAGAGATTTATGGGACACCGACACTGAAGCTTTCTTT.